This T cell receptor (beta chain) comes out of a study of OX40 agonist ivuxolimab in advanced cancers. Patients were excluded for autoimmune disease history or systemic immunosuppression. The germline V gene encodes CDR1 SGHDN and CDR2 FVKESK. The CDR3 covers 13 residues. V was shortened by 4 bases and J by 3 bases, with 6 bases between the two germline ends. Repertoires were generated with immunoSEQ multiplex PCR, while TCRdb's copy carries only in-frame clones and drops some. Of around 71,000 clones detected, 75% to 85% appear once; the ten largest clones hold approximately 5.3%. The sample holds a few counts of this clone.

This chain connects TRBV14 to TRBJ2-2, with D unclear. The clonotype comes from an adult with an advanced solid tumor such as melanoma, head and neck, liver or kidney cancer. Sample: CD4+ or CD8+ T cells sorted from blood, taken in a trial of the OX40 agonist ivuxolimab. CDR3 DNA: TGTGCCAGCAGCCCTCAATACACCGGGGAGCTGTTTTTT. Encoded protein: CASSPQYTGELFF.